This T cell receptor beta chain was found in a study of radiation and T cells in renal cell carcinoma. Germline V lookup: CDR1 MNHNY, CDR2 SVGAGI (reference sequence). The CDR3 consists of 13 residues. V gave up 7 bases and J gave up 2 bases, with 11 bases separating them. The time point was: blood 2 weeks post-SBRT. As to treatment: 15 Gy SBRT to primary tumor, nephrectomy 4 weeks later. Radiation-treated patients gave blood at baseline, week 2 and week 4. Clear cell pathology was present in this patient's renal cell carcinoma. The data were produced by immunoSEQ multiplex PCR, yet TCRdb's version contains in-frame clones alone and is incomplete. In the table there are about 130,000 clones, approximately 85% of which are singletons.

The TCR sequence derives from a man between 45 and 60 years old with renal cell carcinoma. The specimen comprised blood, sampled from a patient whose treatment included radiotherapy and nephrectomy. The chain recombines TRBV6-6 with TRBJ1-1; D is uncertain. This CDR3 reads CASTSEGNTEAFF. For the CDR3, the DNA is TGTGCCAGCACCTCAGAGGGAAACACTGAAGCTTTCTTT.